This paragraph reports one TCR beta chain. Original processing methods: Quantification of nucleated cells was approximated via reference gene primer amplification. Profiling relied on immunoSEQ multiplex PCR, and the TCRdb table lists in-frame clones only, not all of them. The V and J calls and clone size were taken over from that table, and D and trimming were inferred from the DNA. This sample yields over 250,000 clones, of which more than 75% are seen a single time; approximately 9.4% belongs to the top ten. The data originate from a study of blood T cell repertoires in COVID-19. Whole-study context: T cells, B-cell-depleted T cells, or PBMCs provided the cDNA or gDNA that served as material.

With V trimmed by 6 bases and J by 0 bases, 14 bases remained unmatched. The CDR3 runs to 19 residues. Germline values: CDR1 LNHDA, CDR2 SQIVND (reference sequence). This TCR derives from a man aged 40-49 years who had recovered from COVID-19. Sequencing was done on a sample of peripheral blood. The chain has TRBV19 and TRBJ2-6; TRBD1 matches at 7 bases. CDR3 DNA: TGTGCCAGTAGGAATCGACCGGGACAGACTATCTCTGGGGCCAACGTCCTGACTTTC. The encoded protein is CASRNRPGQTISGANVLTF.